The following is a T cell receptor beta chain sequence with its context. The source of the sample is a study of blood T cell repertoires in COVID-19. The participants were between roughly 18 and 100 years old and came from some 25 US areas. Cohorts were assigned according to the clinical history that participants reported. Here immunoSEQ multiplex PCR was the method, and the copy in TCRdb shows in-frame clones only, minus some. The sample yields about 240,000 clones, 80% to 90% seen once. The length of the CDR3 is 15 residues. Germline assignment: CDR1 MGHRA and CDR2 YSYEKL. The V gene lost 1 base and the J gene lost 2 bases, with 9 bases spanning the gap.

The V call is TRBV4-1, the J call TRBJ1-3; tentative D call: TRBD1 (6 bases). Sequenced input: PBMCs or T cells enriched from blood (not recorded which). This receptor was taken from a woman aged 25 to 39 who had recovered from COVID-19. The CDR3 DNA is TGCGCCAGCAGCCAAGTTGCAGGGGCTGGAAACACCATATATTTT. It yields the protein CASSQVAGAGNTIYF.